Listed below are T cell receptor beta chains from one sample, sequenced in a study of shared clonotypes between healthy human individuals. This table comes from immunoSEQ multiplex PCR, and its TCRdb copy is limited to in-frame clones, with some not included. This repertoire shows fewer than 1.6 million clones, 97% to 99% found once; its top ten account for approximately 0.4%. What was sequenced was naive CD4+ T cells sorted from blood. All receptors derive from a man aged 25-40 years in good health. CDR3s include the opening cysteine and the closing phenylalanine or tryptophan. A D gene is named only where the DNA matches it firmly.

d_gene	v_gene	j_gene	CDR3aa	CDR3nt
TRBD2	TRBV9	TRBJ2-1	CASSVGLPGLGGYNEQFF	TGTGCCAGCAGCGTAGGTCTTCCGGGACTAGGGGGCTACAATGAGCAGTTCTTC
TRBD2	TRBV9	TRBJ2-5	CASSRRGLAGGVGETQYF	TGTGCCAGCAGCCGGCGGGGACTAGCGGGAGGTGTAGGAGAGACCCAGTACTTC
.	TRBV5-1	TRBJ1-5	CASSLARRQDGLVSSSNQPQHF	TGCGCCAGCAGCTTGGCCCGGCGACAGGATGGGTTAGTTTCGTCTAGCAATCAGCCCCAGCATTTT
.	TRBV11-3	TRBJ2-7	CASSATGTGDYEQYF	TGTGCCAGCAGCGCCACCGGGACGGGAGACTACGAGCAGTACTTC
.	TRBV27	TRBJ2-7	CASSLFREEILSYEQYF	TGTGCCAGCAGTTTATTCAGGGAGGAGATTCTTTCCTACGAGCAGTACTTC
TRBD2	TRBV10-3	TRBJ2-5	CAIREGLAGGPVYETQYF	TGTGCCATCAGGGAGGGACTAGCGGGAGGGCCGGTTTACGAGACCCAGTACTTC
.	TRBV27	TRBJ1-3	CASSSRLFGIAGNTIYF	TGTGCCAGCAGTTCCCGGCTTTTCGGGATTGCTGGAAACACCATATATTTT
.	TRBV25-1	TRBJ2-1	CASRARLSYNEQFF	TGTGCCAGCAGGGCCCGGCTTTCGTACAATGAGCAGTTCTTC
.	TRBV13	TRBJ2-1	CASSLQVGIEFF	TGTGCCAGCAGCTTACAAGTGGGAATAGAGTTCTTC
.	TRBV7-6	TRBJ2-1	CASSRPPYNEQFF	TGTGCCAGCAGCCGCCCACCCTACAATGAGCAGTTCTTC
.	TRBV5-4	TRBJ2-3	CASSLQDSADTQYF	TGTGCCAGCAGCCTCCAGGACAGCGCAGATACGCAGTATTTT
.	TRBV11-2	TRBJ2-7	CASSLAGGGQSYEQYF	TGTGCCAGCAGCTTAGCTGGTGGCGGGCAATCCTACGAGCAGTACTTC
.	TRBV5-1	TRBJ2-5	CASSLAGVRGETQYF	TGCGCCAGCAGCTTGGCTGGGGTGAGGGGAGAGACCCAGTACTTC
.	TRBV30	TRBJ2-3	CAWSVQRTHLIPQYF	TGTGCCTGGAGTGTTCAACGGACCCACCTTATTCCGCAGTATTTT
.	TRBV5-1	TRBJ2-5	CASTPAKSFPETQYF	TGCGCCAGCACCCCGGCGAAGTCTTTTCCGGAGACCCAGTACTTC
.	TRBV6-8	TRBJ1-5	CASSYIWQNSNQPQHF	TGTGCCAGCAGTTACATTTGGCAGAATAGCAATCAGCCCCAGCATTTT